The entry below describes one TCR beta chain. This clone's antigen is unknown. No base quality values were provided; no much bigger clone lies one nucleotide off. The data were taken from a study of blood T cell repertoires in COVID-19 (dated by TCRdb to 2019 to 2021). Some background on the complete study: Collaborator samples came from the United States, Italy and Spain and covered acute and convalescent phases of COVID-19. The prospective study material was composed of cDNA or gDNA derived from T cells, B-cell-depleted T cells, or PBMCs. The dataset comprised deeply sampled blood TCRbeta repertoires from subjects exposed to, actively infected with, or recovered from COVID-19. The repertoires were released in a freely available public database intended as a resource for research on the immune response to SARS-CoV-2. Samples were obtained from the ongoing ImmuneRACE study (first 160 participants) and from over 1,000 subjects provided by 6 global collaborators. The sample metadata nearly always contained a de-identified subject ID, COVID-19 status, age in years and sex. Where available, HLA class I and class II types were taken from metadata supplied by the sample provider and were not determined by assay-based typing. Study-wide conclusions, independent of this receptor: Clinical and demographic metadata were provided uncurated, with the amount varying by source and participant.

In the prospective study, participants were roughly 18 to 95 years old, resided in 25 or so geographic areas of the United States, and were enrolled through a virtual design. In the prospective study, participants were assigned to cohorts based on the clinical history participants reported in a screening survey and a study questionnaire. Recovered participants in ImmuneRACE Cohort 3 were defined by two consecutive negative NP/OP PCR tests, clearance by a healthcare professional, or resolution of symptoms. In the prospective study, whole blood, serum and a nasopharyngeal or oropharyngeal swab were collected from each participant by mobile phlebotomists. Over a roughly two-month period, participants in the prospective study had the option of providing additional blood draws and questionnaires. Before DNA extraction, blood samples from the prospective study were shipped at room temperature or frozen.

TCRbeta CDR3 regions were amplified from genomic DNA by means of the immunoSEQ Assay, a bias-controlled multiplex PCR. The authors' analysis ran thus. Nucleated cell counts per sample were estimated from amplification of reference gene primers within the assay. To quantify the absolute abundance of each unique TCRbeta CDR3 rearrangement, sequence reads were collapsed and filtered. For each sample, productive Simpson clonality was calculated as the square root of Simpson's diversity index across productive rearrangements. TCRdb obtained this table from immuneACCESS and retained in-frame rearrangements with V and J assigned. These tables miss some clones; where compared with another copy, unresolved V genes account for less than half of the shortfall, and the remainder is unexplained. That table furnishes V, J and clone size, whereas the DNA furnished D and trimming. Within this sample are about 500,000 clones, with about 85% of them counted one time only. 0.7% of the sample lies in the top ten.

Sequencing used PBMCs or T cells enriched from blood (not recorded which). This clonotype was sampled from a young woman who had recovered from COVID-19.

The CDR3 sequence is CASSRDRLTYEQYF. The bases are TGCGCCAGCAGTCGGGACAGGCTCACCTACGAGCAGTACTTC. The sequence links TRBV5-1 to TRBJ2-7, with 8 central nucleotides matching TRBD1. Counted from cysteine to phenylalanine, this CDR3 has 14 amino acids. Only CDR3 DNA remains: 42 bases, in frame from the first base. Reading the germline V gene gives CDR1 SGHRS and CDR2 YFSETQ. V lost 5 bases and J lost 2 bases, and the count of bases not matched to a germline gene is 6.